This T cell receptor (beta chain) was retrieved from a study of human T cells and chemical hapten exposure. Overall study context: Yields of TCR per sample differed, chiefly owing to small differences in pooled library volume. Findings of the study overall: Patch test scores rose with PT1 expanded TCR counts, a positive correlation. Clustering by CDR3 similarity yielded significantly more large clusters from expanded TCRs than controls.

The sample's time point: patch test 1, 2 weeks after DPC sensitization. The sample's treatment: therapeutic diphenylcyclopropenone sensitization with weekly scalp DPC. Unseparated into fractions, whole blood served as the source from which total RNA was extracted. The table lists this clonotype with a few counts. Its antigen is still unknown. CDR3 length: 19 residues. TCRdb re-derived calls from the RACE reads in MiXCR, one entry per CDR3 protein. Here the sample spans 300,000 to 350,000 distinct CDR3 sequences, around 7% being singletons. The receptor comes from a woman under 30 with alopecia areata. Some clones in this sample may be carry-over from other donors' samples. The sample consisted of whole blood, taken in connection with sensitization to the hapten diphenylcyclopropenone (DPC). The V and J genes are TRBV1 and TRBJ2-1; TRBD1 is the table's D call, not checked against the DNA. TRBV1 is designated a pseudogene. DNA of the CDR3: TGCACCAGCAGCCATCAGCCGGGGGACATCGAACCCCCGGGCGATGAGCAGTTCTTC. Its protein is CTSSHQPGDIEPPGDEQFF.